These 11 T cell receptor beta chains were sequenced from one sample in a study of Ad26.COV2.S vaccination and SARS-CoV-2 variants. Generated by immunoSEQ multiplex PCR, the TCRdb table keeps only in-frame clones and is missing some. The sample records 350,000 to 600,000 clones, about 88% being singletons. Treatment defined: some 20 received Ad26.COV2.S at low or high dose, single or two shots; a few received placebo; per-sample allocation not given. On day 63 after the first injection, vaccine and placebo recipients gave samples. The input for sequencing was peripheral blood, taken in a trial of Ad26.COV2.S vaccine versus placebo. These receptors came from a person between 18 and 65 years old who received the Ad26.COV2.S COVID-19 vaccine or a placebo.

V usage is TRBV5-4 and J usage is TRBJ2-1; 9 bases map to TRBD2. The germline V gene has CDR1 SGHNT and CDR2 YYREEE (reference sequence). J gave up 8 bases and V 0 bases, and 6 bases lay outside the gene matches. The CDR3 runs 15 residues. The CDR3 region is CASSLAGAGGDEQFF. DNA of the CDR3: TGTGCCAGCAGCTTGGCTGGTGCGGGAGGGGATGAGCAGTTCTTC.

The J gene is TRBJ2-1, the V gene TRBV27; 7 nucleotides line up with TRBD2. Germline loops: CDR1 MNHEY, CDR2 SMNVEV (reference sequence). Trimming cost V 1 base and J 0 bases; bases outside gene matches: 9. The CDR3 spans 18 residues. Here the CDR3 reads CASSLLLERGSSYNEQFF. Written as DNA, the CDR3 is TGTGCCAGCAGTTTATTATTAGAGCGCGGGAGCTCCTACAATGAGCAGTTCTTC.

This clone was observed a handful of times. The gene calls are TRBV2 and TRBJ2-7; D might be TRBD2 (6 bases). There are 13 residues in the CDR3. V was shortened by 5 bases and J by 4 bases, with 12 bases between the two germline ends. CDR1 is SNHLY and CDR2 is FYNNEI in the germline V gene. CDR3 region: CASSPGELYEQYF. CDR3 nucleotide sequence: TGTGCCAGCAGTCCGGGAGAGTTGTACGAGCAGTACTTC.

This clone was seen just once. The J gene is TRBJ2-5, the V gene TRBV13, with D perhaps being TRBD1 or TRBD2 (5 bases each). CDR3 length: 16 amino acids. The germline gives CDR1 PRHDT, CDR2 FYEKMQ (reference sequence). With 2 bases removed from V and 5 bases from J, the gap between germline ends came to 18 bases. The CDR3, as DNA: TGTGCCAGCAGCTTAAGGTTCCGAGGGGCGGCGGAGACCCAGTACTTC. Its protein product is CASSLRFRGAAETQYF.

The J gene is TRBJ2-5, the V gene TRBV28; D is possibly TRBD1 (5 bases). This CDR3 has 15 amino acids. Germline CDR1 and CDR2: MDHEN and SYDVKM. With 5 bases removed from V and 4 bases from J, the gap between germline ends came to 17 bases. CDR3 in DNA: TGTGCCAGCAGTACCTCCCCAGGGATCGGAGAGACCCAGTACTTC. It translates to CASSTSPGIGETQYF.

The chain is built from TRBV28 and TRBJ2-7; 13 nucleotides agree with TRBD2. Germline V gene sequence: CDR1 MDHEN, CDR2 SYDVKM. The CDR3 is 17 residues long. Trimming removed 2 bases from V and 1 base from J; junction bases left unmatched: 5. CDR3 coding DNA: TGTGCCAGCAGTTTAGGACTAGCGGGAGTTCTTTCCTACGAGCAGTACTTC. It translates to CASSLGLAGVLSYEQYF. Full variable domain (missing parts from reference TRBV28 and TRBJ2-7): DVKVTQSSRYLVKRTGEKVFLECVQDMDHENMFWYRQDPGLGLRLIYFSYDVKMKEKGDIPEGYSVSREKKERFSLILESASTNQTSMYLCASSLGLAGVLSYEQYFGPGTRLTVT.

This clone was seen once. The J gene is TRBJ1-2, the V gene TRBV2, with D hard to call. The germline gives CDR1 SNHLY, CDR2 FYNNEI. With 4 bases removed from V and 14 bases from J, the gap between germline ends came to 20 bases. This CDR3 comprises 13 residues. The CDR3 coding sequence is TGTGCCAGCAGTGCGGCAGGACGGCCTCCGCTTACCTTC. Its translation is CASSAAGRPPLTF.

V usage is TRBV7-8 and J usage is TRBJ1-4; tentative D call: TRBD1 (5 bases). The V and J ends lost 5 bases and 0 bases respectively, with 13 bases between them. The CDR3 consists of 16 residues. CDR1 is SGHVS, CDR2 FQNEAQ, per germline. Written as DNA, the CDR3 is TGTGCCAGCAGCGCCTCGACAGTTCCAACTAATGAAAAACTGTTTTTT. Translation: CASSASTVPTNEKLFF. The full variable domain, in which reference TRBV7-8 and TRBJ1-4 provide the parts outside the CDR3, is GAGVSQSPRYKVAKRGQDVALRCDPISGHVSLFWYQQALGQGPEFLTYFQNEAQLDKSGLPSDRFFAERPEGSVSTLKIQRTQQEDSAVYLCASSASTVPTNEKLFFGSGTQLSVL.

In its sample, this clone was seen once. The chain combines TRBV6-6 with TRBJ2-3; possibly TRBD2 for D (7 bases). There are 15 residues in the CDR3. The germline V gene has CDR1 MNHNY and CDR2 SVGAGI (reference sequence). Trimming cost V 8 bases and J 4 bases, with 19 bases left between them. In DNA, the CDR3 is TGTGCCAGCGTAAATTGGGGGGGGGCGGCAGATACGCAGTATTTT. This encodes CASVNWGGAADTQYF.

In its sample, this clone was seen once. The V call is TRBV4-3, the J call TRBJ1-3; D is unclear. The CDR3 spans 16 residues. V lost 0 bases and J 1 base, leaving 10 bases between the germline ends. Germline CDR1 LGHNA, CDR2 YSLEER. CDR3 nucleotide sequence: TGCGCCAGCAGCCAAGATTCACCCTTGTCTGGAAACACCATATATTTT. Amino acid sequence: CASSQDSPLSGNTIYF.

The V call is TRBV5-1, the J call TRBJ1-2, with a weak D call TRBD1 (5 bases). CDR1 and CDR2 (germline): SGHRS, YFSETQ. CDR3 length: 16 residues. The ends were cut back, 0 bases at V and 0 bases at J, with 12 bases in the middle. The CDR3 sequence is CASSLGSQGANYGYTF. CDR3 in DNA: TGCGCCAGCAGCTTGGGGAGCCAGGGAGCTAACTATGGCTACACCTTC.